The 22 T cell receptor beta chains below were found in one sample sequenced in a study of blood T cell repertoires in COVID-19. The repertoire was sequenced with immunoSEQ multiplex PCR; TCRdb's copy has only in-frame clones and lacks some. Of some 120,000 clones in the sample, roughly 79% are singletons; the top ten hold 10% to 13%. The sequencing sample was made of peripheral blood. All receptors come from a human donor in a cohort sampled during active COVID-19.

DNA of the CDR3: TGCGCCAGCAGCCAAGATGAACGGACAGGGGGAGTCTATGGCTACACCTTC. Its translation: CASSQDERTGGVYGYTF. This chain connects TRBV4-1 to TRBJ1-2; 10 bases are a match to TRBD1. This CDR3 region has 17 residues. The germline CDR1 and CDR2 sequences are MGHRA and YSYEKL. Trimming at V came to 0 bases and at J to 4 bases, leaving 8 bases not matched to a gene.

The CDR3 coding sequence is TGCGCCAGCTCCGTCGGGGCAGGGGGGCAACTAGATACGCAGTATTTT. This encodes CASSVGAGGQLDTQYF. This chain uses TRBV5-1 with TRBJ2-3, with D perhaps TRBD1 (7 bases). CDR3 length: 16 residues. CDR1 and CDR2 (germline): SGHRS, YFSETQ. Trimming shortened V by 7 bases and J by 5 bases, and 23 bases separated the two germline ends.

The CDR3, as DNA: TGTGCCAGCAGCCAGGCTAGCGGGGGGGATGATGAGCAGTTCTTC. Translation gives CASSQASGGDDEQFF. This chain joins TRBV4-2 and TRBJ2-1; 12 bases match TRBD2. The CDR3 is made up of 15 amino acids. Trimming cost V 3 bases and J 8 bases; bases outside gene matches: 5. Germline CDR1 and CDR2: LGHNA and YNFKEQ.

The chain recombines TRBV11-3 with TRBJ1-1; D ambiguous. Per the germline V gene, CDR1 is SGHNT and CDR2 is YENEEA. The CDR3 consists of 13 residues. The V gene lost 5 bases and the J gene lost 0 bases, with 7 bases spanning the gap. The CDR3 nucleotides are TGTGCCAGCAGCGTTCACATGAACACTGAAGCTTTCTTT. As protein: CASSVHMNTEAFF.

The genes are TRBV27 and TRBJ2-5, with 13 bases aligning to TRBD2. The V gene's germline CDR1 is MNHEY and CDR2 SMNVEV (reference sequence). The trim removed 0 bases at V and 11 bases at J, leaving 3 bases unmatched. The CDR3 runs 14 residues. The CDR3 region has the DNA TGTGCCAGCAGTTTATCGCGGACTAGCGGGGGTCAGTACTTC. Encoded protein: CASSLSRTSGGQYF.

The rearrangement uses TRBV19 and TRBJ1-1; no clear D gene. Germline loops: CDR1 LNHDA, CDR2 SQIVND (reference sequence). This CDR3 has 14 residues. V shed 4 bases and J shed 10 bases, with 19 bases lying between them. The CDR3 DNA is TGTGCCAGTAGTACAACGACCCCTAACGGGGTAGCTTTCTTT. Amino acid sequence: CASSTTTPNGVAFF.

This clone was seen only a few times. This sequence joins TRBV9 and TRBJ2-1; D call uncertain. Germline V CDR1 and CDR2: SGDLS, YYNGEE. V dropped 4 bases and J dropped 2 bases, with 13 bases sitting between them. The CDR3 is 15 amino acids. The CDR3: CASSLSPAPYNEQFF. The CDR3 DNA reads TGTGCCAGCAGCCTTAGCCCGGCGCCCTACAATGAGCAGTTCTTC.

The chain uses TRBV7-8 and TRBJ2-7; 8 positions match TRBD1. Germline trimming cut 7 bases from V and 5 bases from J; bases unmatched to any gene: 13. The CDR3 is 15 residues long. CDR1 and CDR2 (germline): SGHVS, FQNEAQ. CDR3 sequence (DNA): TGTGCCAGCATCAAAAGGAGGGACAGGATCCACGAGCAGTACTTC. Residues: CASIKRRDRIHEQYF.

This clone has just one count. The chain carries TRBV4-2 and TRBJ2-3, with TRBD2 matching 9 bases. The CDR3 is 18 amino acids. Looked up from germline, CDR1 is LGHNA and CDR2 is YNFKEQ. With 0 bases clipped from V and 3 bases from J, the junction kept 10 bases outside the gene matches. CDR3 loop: CASSQETIGGGETDTQYF. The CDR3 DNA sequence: TGTGCCAGCAGCCAAGAAACCATAGGCGGGGGGGAGACAGATACGCAGTATTTT.

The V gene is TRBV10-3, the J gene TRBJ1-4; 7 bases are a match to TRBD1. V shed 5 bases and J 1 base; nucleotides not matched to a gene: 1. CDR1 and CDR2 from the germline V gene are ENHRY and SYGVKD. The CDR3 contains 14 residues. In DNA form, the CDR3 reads TGTGCCATCAGTCCAGGGGGAACTAATGAAAAACTGTTTTTT. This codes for CAISPGGTNEKLFF.

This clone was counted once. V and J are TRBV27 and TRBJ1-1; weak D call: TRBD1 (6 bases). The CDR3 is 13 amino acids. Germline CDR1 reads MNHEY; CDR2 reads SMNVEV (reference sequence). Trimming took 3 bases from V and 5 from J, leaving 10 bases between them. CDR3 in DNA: TGTGCCAGCAGTTTGGGAGGGGGGACTGAAGCTTTCTTT. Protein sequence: CASSLGGGTEAFF.

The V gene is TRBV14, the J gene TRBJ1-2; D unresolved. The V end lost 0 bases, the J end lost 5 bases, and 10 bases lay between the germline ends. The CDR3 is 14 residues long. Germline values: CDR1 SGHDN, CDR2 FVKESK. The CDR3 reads CASSQDRVGYGYTF. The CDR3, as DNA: TGTGCCAGCAGCCAAGATCGGGTAGGATATGGCTACACCTTC.

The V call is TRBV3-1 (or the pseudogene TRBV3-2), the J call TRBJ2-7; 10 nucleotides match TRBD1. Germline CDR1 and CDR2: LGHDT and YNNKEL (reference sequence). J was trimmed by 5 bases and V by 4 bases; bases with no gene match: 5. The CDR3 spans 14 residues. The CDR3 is CASSPRDRGHEQYF. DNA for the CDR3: TGTGCCAGCAGCCCCCGGGACAGGGGCCACGAGCAGTACTTC.

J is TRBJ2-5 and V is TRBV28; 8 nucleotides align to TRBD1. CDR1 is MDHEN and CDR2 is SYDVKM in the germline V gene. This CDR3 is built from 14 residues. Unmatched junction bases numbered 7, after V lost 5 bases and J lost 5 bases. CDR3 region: CASSPNDRGETQYF. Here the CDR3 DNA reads TGTGCCAGCAGTCCCAACGACAGGGGCGAGACCCAGTACTTC. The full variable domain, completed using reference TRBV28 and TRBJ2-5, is DVKVTQSSRYLVKRTGEKVFLECVQDMDHENMFWYRQDPGLGLRLIYFSYDVKMKEKGDIPEGYSVSREKKERFSLILESASTNQTSMYLCASSPNDRGETQYFGPGTRLLVL.

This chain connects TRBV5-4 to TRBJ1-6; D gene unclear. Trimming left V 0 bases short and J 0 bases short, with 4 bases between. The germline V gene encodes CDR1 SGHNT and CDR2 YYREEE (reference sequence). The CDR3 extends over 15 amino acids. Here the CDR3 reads CASSLANSYNSPLHF. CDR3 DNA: TGTGCCAGCAGCTTGGCAAACTCCTATAATTCACCCCTCCACTTT.

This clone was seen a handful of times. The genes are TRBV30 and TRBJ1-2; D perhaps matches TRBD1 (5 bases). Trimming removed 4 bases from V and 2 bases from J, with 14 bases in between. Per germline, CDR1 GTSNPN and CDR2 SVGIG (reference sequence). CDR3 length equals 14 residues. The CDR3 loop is CAWNSQGINYGYTF. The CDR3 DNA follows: TGTGCCTGGAACTCTCAGGGCATCAACTATGGCTACACCTTC. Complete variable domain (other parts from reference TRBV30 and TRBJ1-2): SQTIHQWPATLVQPVGSPLSLECTVEGTSNPNLYWYRQAAGRGLQLLFYSVGIGQISSEVPQNLSASRPQDRQFILSSKKLLLSDSGFYLCAWNSQGINYGYTFGSGTRLTVV.

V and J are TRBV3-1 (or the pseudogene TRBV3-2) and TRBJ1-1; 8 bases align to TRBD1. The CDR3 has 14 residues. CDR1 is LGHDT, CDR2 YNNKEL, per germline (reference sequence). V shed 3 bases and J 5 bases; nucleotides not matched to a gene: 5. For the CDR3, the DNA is TGTGCCAGCAGCCAGACGGACAGGGAAACTGAAGCTTTCTTT. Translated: CASSQTDRETEAFF.

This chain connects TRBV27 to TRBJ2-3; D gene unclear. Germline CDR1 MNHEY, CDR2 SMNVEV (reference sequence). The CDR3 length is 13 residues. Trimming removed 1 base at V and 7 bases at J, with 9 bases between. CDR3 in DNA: TGTGCCAGCAGTTTATTGACTGGTAATACGCAGTATTTT. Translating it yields CASSLLTGNTQYF.

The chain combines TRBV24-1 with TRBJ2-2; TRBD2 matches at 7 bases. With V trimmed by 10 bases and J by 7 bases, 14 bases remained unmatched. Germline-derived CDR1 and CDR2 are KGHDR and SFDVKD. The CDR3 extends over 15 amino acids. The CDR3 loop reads CATEDGTTTRGELFF. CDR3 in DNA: TGTGCCACTGAAGATGGGACTACCACTCGCGGGGAGCTGTTTTTT.

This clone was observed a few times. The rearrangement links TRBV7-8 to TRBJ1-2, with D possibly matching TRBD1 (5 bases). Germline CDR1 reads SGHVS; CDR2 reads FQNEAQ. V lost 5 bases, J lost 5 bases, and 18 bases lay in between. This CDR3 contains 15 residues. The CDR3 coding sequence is TGTGCCAGCAGCCCTGGGGGGGGATCAGAGTATGGCTACACCTTC. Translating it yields CASSPGGGSEYGYTF.

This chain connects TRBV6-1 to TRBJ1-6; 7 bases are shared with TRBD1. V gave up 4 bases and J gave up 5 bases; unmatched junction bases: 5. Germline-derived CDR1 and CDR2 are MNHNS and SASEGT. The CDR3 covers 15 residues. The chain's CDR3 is CASSVAGTDNSPLHF. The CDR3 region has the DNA TGTGCCAGCAGTGTAGCCGGGACAGATAATTCACCCCTCCACTTT.

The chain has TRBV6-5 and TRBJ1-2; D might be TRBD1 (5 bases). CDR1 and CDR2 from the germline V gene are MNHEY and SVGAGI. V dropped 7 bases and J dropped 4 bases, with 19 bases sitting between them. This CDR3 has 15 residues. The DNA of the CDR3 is TGTGCCAGCACCCCCGGGGGAGGGGACCTCTATGGCTACACCTTC. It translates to CASTPGGGDLYGYTF.